These 11 T cell receptor beta chains originate from one sample sequenced in a study of spatial heterogeneity in lung cancer. TCRdb redid the calling of the 5' RACE reads with MiXCR, one entry per CDR3 protein. The data show 8,700 or so distinct CDR3 sequences, roughly an eighth seen once. Notes on the study in general: The study found that expanded intratumoral alpha and beta TCR counts tracked tumor mutation counts.

Stated time point: sample taken at primary tumor resection. These receptors' antigens are unknown. This sample comprised lung tumor tissue, obtained at surgery. The receptor set was obtained from a male donor with early-stage non-small cell lung cancer.

This clonotype counts as medium-sized (0.01 to 0.1%). This beta chain appears as a stray read in a library generated for alpha chains; its size is not informative. The V and J genes are TRBV6-2 or TRBV6-3 and TRBJ1-1; no clear D. Germline CDR1 is MNHEY and CDR2 is SVGEGT. The V end was cut by 9 bases, the J end by 2 bases, with 13 bases between. The CDR3 has 13 amino acids. For the CDR3, the DNA is TGTGCCAGTAAAAGGGTCAGAAACACTGAAGCTTTCTTT. Its protein is CASKRVRNTEAFF.

Many counts were recorded for this clonotype. With the library built for alpha chains, this beta chain is off target and its frequency is not meaningful. The chain is built from TRBV12-3 or TRBV12-4 and TRBJ1-3, with TRBD1 matching over 7 bases. The length of the CDR3 is 15 residues. After removal of 4 bases from V and 0 bases from J, the junction contained 3 bases not matched to a gene. The CDR3: CASSWGQYSGNTIYF. The DNA of the CDR3 is TGTGCCAGCAGTTGGGGACAGTACTCTGGAAACACCATATATTTT.

This clonotype is classed as medium-sized. Since the library was made to target alpha chains, this beta chain is a stray read and its abundance is not meaningful. This chain joins TRBV12-3 or TRBV12-4 and TRBJ2-1, with 9 nucleotides matching TRBD2. V lost 5 bases, J lost 6 bases, and 8 bases stayed unmatched. The CDR3 totals 15 residues. In DNA, the CDR3 is TGTGCCAGCAGTCCCGGTAGCGGGGGTATCAATGAGCAGTTCTTC. Amino acids: CASSPGSGGINEQFF.

This clonotype is judged large. This beta chain appears as a stray read in a library generated for alpha chains; its size is not informative. The V gene is TRBV7-3, the J gene TRBJ1-2, with unresolved D. The germline V gene has CDR1 SGHTA and CDR2 FQGTGA. V gave up 3 bases and J gave up 2 bases, with 7 bases separating them. This CDR3 region has 13 residues. In nucleotides, the CDR3 is TGTGCCAGCAGCTTTAACTCCAACTATGGCTACACCTTC. It encodes CASSFNSNYGYTF.

This clonotype was picked up a small number of times. This beta chain was picked up by a library intended for alpha chains and is off target, so its count carries little meaning. V and J are TRBV11-1 and TRBJ2-7; 9 bases are a match to TRBD2. CDR3 length: 18 residues. From germline, CDR1 is SGHAT and CDR2 FQDESV (reference sequence). J was trimmed by 0 bases and V by 5 bases; bases with no gene match: 14. CDR3: CASSRQEAASGISYEQYF. In DNA form, the CDR3 reads TGTGCCAGCAGCCGACAAGAAGCCGCTAGCGGGATCTCCTACGAGCAGTACTTC.

This clonotype was counted ten times or more. Because the library targeted alpha chains, this beta chain is an off-target read whose size means little. The rearrangement links TRBV2 to TRBJ1-1; weak D call: TRBD1 (6 bases). CDR1 SNHLY and CDR2 FYNNEI come from the germline V gene. Between the trimmed V and J ends, which lost 7 bases and 0 bases, there was a span of 12 bases. This CDR3 has 14 residues. CDR3 coding DNA: TGTGCCAGCAAAACGGACAGATTGAACACTGAAGCTTTCTTT. Protein product: CASKTDRLNTEAFF.

Of note for this clonotype: Little can be read into the size of this beta chain, an off-target read in a library designed for alpha chains. This chain joins TRBV20-1 and TRBJ2-1; 10 bases are shared with TRBD2. V was clipped by 3 bases and J by 7 bases; unmatched bases: 9. Germline CDR1 and CDR2: DFQATT and SNEGSKA (reference sequence). The CDR3 contains 15 residues. This CDR3 reads CSASTPSGSWNEQFF. The CDR3 DNA is TGCAGTGCTAGTACCCCTAGCGGGAGTTGGAATGAGCAGTTCTTC.

This clonotype rates as medium-sized. This beta chain represents an off-target read in a library built for alpha chains; its size is of limited meaning. The V call is TRBV6-5, the J call TRBJ1-1; 7 bases map to TRBD1. Germline V lookup: CDR1 MNHEY, CDR2 SVGAGI. This CDR3 is 22 amino acids long. With 6 bases clipped from V and 1 base from J, the junction kept 29 bases outside the gene matches. The CDR3 is CASSQMAYNRGRRGVGNTEAFF. In nucleotides, the CDR3 is TGTGCCAGCAGCCAAATGGCTTATAACAGGGGACGAAGGGGTGTAGGGAACACTGAAGCTTTCTTT.

A remark on this clonotype: Within a library made for alpha chains, this beta chain is off target, and its count is uninformative. The V and J genes are TRBV7-9 and TRBJ2-5; possibly TRBD1 for D (6 bases). V shed 4 bases and J shed 5 bases, with 14 bases lying between them. This CDR3 region has 14 residues. Looked up from germline, CDR1 is SEHNR and CDR2 is FQNEAQ (reference sequence). In DNA form, the CDR3 reads TGTGCCAGCAGCTCGACAGGAACTTTGGAGACCCAGTACTTC. Translating gives CASSSTGTLETQYF. The variable domain in full, completed from reference TRBV7-9 and TRBJ2-5, reads DTGVSQNPRHKITKRGQNVTFRCDPISEHNRLYWYRQTLGQGPEFLTYFQNEAQLEKSRLLSDRFSAERPKGSFSTLEIQRTEQGDSAMYLCASSSTGTLETQYFGPGTRLLVL.

This clonotype was observed many times. This beta chain is an unintended read in a library built for alpha chains; its size means little. This chain uses TRBV4-2 with TRBJ1-1; D gene unclear. The germline CDR1 and CDR2 sequences are LGHNA and YNFKEQ. V was trimmed by 0 bases and J by 1 base, leaving 6 bases between them. The CDR3 runs 14 residues. This CDR3 reads CASSQEGKNTEAFF. The DNA of the CDR3 is TGTGCCAGCAGCCAAGAAGGCAAGAACACTGAAGCTTTCTTT.

About this clonotype: Because this beta chain is a stray read in a library intended to capture alpha chains, its abundance should not be given much weight. V gene TRBV5-1 combines with J gene TRBJ1-2; D remains ambiguous. CDR3 size: 14 residues. The V end lost 1 base, the J end lost 8 bases, and 15 bases lay between the germline ends. Germline CDR1 reads SGHRS; CDR2 reads YFSETQ. The CDR3 is CASSLLGARVGYTF. The DNA for the CDR3 is TGCGCCAGCAGCTTGCTGGGAGCCCGGGTCGGCTACACCTTC.